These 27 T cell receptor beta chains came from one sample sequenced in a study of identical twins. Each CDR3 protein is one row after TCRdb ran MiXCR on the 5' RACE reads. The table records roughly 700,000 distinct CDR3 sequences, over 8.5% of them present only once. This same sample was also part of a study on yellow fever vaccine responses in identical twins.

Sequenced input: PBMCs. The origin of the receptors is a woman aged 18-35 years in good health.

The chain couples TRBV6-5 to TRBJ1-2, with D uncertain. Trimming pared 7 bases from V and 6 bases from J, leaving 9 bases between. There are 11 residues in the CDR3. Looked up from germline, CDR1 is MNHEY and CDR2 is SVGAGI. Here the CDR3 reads CASMTHDGYTF. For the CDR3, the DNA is TGTGCCAGCATGACGCATGATGGCTACACCTTC.

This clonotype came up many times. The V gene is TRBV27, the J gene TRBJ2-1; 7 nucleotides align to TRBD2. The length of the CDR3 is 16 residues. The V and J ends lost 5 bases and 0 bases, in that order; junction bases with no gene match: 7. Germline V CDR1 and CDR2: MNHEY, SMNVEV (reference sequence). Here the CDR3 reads CASSPGSGGSYNEQFF. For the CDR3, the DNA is TGTGCCAGCAGTCCAGGCTCGGGGGGCTCCTACAATGAGCAGTTCTTC.

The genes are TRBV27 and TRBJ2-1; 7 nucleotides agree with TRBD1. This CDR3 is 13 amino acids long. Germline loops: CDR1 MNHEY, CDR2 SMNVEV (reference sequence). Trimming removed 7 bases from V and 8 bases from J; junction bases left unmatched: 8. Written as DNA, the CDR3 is TGTGCCAGCAAACTAGGGGGCTGGGATGAGCAGTTCTTC. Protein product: CASKLGGWDEQFF.

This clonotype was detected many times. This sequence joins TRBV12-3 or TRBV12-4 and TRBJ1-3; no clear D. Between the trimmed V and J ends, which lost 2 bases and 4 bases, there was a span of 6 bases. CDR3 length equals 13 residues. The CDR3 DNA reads TGTGCCAGCAGTTTATTCGAAGGAAACACCATATATTTT. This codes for CASSLFEGNTIYF.

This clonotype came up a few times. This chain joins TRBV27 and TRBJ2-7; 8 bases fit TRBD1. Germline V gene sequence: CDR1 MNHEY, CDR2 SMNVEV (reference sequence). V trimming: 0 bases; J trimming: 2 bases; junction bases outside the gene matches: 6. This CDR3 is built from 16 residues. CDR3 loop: CASSLSQGAMTYEQYF. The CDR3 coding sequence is TGTGCCAGCAGTTTATCCCAGGGGGCGATGACCTACGAGCAGTACTTC.

The CDR3, as DNA: TGTGCCAGCAGCTTAGTTCTGGGACAGAACACTGAAGCTTTCTTT. This encodes CASSLVLGQNTEAFF. This chain links TRBV7-2 with TRBJ1-1; D may be TRBD1 (6 bases). The CDR3 runs to 15 residues. In germline, CDR1 is SGHTA, CDR2 FQGNSA. V was cut by 1 base and J by 1 base, with 10 bases left in between.

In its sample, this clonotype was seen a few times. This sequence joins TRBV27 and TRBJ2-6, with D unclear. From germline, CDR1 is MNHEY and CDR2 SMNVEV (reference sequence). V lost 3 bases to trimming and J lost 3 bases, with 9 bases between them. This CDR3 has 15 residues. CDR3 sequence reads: CASSFFGDGANVLTF. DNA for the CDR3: TGTGCCAGCAGTTTTTTTGGGGATGGGGCCAACGTCCTGACTTTC. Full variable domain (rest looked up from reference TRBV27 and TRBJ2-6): EAQVTQNPRYLITVTGKKLTVTCSQNMNHEYMSWYRQDPGLGLRQIYYSMNVEVTDKGDVPEGYKVSRKEKRNFPLILESPSPNQTSLYFCASSFFGDGANVLTFGAGSRLTVL.

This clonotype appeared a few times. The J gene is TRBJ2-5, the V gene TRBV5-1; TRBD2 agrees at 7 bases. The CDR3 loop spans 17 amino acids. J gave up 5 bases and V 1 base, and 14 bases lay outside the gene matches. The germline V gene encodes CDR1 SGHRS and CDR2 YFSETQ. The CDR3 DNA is TGCGCCAGCAGCTTGCTGGGGGGGAGTAAGAAGGAGGAGACCCAGTACTTC. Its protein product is CASSLLGGSKKEETQYF.

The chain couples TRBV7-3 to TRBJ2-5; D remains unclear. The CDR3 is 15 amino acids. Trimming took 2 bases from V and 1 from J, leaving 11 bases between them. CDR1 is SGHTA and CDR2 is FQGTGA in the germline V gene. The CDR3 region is CASSLGVAIQETQYF. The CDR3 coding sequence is TGTGCCAGCAGCTTAGGGGTGGCGATCCAAGAGACCCAGTACTTC.

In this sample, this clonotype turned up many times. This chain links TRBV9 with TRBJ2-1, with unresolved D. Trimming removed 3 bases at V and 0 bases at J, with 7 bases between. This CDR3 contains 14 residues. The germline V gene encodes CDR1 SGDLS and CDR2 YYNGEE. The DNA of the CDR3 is TGTGCCAGCAGCGACGTAGGCTCCTACAATGAGCAGTTCTTC. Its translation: CASSDVGSYNEQFF. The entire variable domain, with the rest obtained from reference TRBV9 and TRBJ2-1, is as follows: DSGVTQTPKHLITATGQRVTLRCSPRSGDLSVYWYQQSLDQGLQFLIQYYNGEERAKGNILERFSAQQFPDLHSELNLSSLELGDSALYFCASSDVGSYNEQFFGPGTRLTVL.

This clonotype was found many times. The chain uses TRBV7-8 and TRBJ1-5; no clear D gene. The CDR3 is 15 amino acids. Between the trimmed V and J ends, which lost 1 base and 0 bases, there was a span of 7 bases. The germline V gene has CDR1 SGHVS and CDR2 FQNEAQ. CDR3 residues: CASSLEAYSNQPQHF. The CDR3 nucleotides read TGTGCCAGCAGCTTAGAGGCATATAGCAATCAGCCCCAGCATTTT.

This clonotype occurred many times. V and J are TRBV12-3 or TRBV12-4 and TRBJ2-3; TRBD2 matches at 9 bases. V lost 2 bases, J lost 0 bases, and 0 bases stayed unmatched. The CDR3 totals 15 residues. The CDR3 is CASSLLAGSTDTQYF. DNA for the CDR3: TGTGCCAGCAGTTTACTAGCGGGAAGCACAGATACGCAGTATTTT.

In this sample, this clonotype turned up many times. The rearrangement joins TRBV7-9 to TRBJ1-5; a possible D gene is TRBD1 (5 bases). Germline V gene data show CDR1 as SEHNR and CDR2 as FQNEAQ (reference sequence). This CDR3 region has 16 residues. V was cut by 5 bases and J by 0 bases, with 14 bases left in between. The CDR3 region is CASSLGTSDSNQPQHF. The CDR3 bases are TGTGCCAGCAGCCTCGGGACTTCGGATAGCAATCAGCCCCAGCATTTT.

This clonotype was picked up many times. The CDR3 DNA reads TGCAGTGCTAGACCTCGTGGGACAGATACGCAGTATTTT. It is translated as CSARPRGTDTQYF. The rearrangement links TRBV20-1 to TRBJ2-3, with D uncertain. V shed 2 bases and J shed 3 bases, with 9 bases lying between them. The germline V gene has CDR1 DFQATT and CDR2 SNEGSKA (reference sequence). This CDR3 is built from 13 residues.

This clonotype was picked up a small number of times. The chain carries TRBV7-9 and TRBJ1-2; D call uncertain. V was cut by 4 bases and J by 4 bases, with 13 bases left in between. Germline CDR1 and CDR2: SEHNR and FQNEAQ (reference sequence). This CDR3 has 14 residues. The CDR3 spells CASSSTKHGYGYTF. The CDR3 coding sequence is TGTGCCAGCAGCTCGACAAAACACGGCTATGGCTACACCTTC.

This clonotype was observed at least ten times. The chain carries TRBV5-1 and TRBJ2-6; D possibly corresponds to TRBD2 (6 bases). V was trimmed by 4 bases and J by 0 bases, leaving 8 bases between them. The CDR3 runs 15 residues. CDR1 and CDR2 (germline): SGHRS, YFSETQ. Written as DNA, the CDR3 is TGCGCCAGCAGCCGGGAGAACTCTGGGGCCAACGTCCTGACTTTC. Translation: CASSRENSGANVLTF.

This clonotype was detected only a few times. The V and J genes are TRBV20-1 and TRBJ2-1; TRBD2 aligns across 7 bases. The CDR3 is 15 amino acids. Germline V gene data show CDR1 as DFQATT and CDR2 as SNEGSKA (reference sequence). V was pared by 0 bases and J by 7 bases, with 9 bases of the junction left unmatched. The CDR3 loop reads CSARDREGPFNEQFF. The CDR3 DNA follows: TGCAGTGCTAGAGACAGGGAGGGCCCTTTTAATGAGCAGTTCTTC.

CDR3 sequence reads: CASSFGQALGYTF. CDR3 in DNA: TGTGCCAGCAGTTTTGGACAGGCTCTCGGCTACACCTTC. V is TRBV2 and J is TRBJ1-2; 7 positions match TRBD1. The CDR3 is 13 residues long. CDR1 is SNHLY and CDR2 is FYNNEI in the germline V gene. The J segment lost 8 bases and the V segment lost 5 bases, leaving 8 bases of the junction unmatched.

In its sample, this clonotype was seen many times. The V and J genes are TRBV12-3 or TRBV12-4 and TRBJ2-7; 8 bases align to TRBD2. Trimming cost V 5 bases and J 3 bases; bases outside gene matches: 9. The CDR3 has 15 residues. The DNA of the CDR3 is TGTGCCAGCAGTAGGGCGGGGGGATTGGTCTACGAGCAGTACTTC. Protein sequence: CASSRAGGLVYEQYF.

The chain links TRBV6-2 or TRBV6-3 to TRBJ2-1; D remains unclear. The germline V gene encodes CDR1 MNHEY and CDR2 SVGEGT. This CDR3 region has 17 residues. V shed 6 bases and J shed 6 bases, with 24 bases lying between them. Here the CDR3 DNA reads TGTGCCAGCAGAATGAGACCCGCAGGCATAAAATCCAATGAGCAGTTCTTC. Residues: CASRMRPAGIKSNEQFF.

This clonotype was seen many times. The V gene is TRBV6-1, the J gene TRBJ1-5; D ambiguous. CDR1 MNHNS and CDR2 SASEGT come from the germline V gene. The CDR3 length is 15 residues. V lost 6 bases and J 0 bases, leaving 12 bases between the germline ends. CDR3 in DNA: TGTGCCAGCAGGCATGGTGGGTTTAGCAATCAGCCCCAGCATTTT. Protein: CASRHGGFSNQPQHF.

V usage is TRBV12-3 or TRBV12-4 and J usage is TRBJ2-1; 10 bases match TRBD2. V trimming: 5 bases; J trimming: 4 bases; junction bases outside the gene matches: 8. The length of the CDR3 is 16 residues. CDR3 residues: CASSPGLANPYNEQFF. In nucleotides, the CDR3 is TGTGCCAGCAGTCCGGGACTAGCGAACCCGTACAATGAGCAGTTCTTC.

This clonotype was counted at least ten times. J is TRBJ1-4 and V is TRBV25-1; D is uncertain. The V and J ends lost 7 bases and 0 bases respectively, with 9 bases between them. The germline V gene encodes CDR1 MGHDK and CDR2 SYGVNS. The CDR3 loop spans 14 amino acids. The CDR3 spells CASKGFATNEKLFF. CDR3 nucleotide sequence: TGTGCCAGCAAAGGCTTTGCAACTAATGAAAAACTGTTTTTT.

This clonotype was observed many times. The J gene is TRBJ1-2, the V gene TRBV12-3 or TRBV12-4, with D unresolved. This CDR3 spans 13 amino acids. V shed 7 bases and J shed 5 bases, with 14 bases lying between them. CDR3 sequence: CASTRGSSYGYTF. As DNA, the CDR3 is TGTGCCAGCACCCGGGGATCGTCGTATGGCTACACCTTC.

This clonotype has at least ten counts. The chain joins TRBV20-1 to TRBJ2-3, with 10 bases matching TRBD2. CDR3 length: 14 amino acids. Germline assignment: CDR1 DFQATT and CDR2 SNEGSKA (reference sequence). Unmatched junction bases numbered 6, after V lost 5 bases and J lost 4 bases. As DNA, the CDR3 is TGCAGTGCTGAGCGGGGGGGTGTCGCAGATACGCAGTATTTT. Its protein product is CSAERGGVADTQYF.

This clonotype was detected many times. This CDR3 is CASRKTGNADTQYF. CDR3 DNA: TGCGCCAGCAGGAAGACAGGGAATGCAGATACGCAGTATTTT. The V gene is TRBV5-1, the J gene TRBJ2-3, with 7 bases that match TRBD1. J gave up 4 bases and V 5 bases, and 7 bases lay outside the gene matches. Germline-derived CDR1 and CDR2 are SGHRS and YFSETQ. The CDR3 runs 14 residues.

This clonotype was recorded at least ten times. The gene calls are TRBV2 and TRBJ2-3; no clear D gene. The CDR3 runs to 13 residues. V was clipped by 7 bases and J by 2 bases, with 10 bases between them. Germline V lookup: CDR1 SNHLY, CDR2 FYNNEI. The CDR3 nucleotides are TGTGCCAGCACGGGTAGTTACACAGATACGCAGTATTTT. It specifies CASTGSYTDTQYF.